The 19 T cell receptor beta chains below come from one sample, sequenced in a study of regulatory T cells in long-lasting Graves disease. Time point described: newly diagnosed GD, antithyroid drugs for less than 3 months. Following extraction of RNA from PBMCs, that RNA was used to make the TCR library. Through Arm-PCR of CDR3 regions and iRepertoire HTBI primers, TCR beta libraries were built. TCRdb called the multiplex PCR reads again in MiXCR, with one record for every CDR3 protein. Of roughly 500,000 distinct CDR3 sequences detected, approximately 13% appear once; the ten largest clones hold 8% to 10%. This sample also belongs to another study, concerning T cells in Graves' hyperthyroidism and ophthalmopathy.

The material was peripheral blood mononuclear cells (PBMCs), obtained at new diagnosis, from a patient treated with antithyroid drugs. These receptors originate from a man aged 30 to 39 with Graves disease.

A few counts support this clonotype. The genes are TRBV20-1 and TRBJ2-7, with D maybe TRBD2 (5 bases). The CDR3 runs 15 residues. Deletions cut 3 bases from V and 5 bases from J, with 20 bases between. Germline loops: CDR1 DFQATT, CDR2 SNEGSKA (reference sequence). CDR3 bases: TGCAGTGCTAGGCCCTTCCGGGGAAGTGGCGACGAGCAGTACTTC. Its translation: CSARPFRGSGDEQYF.

CDR3 residues: CASGGLTEAFF. The CDR3 region has the DNA TGTGCCAGCGGGGGGTTGACTGAAGCTTTCTTT. V is TRBV5-6 and J is TRBJ1-1, with D tentatively TRBD1 (5 bases). Trimming took off 7 bases at V and 5 bases at J, with 9 bases between the two ends. The CDR3 length is 11 residues. Germline CDR1 is SGHDT and CDR2 is YYEEEE.

Turning to this clonotype: A read error is the likely source, as a far larger clone sits one nucleotide away. CDR3 region: CASGGGLKETQYF. The CDR3 region has the DNA TGTGCCAGCGGAGGTGGGCTGAAAGAGACCCAGTACTTC. The chain joins TRBV2 to TRBJ2-1; perhaps TRBD2 as D (5 bases). The J call could be wrong; TRBJ2-5 is a better fit for the DNA end. The CDR3 consists of 13 residues. Germline CDR1 reads SNHLY; CDR2 reads FYNNEI.

The rearrangement links TRBV20-1 to TRBJ2-2, with a tentative D call TRBD2 (5 bases). The CDR3 totals 15 residues. V was cut by 0 bases and J by 4 bases, with 12 bases left in between. CDR1 DFQATT and CDR2 SNEGSKA come from the germline V gene (reference sequence). CDR3 protein: CSARDQRTVTGELFF. The CDR3 DNA follows: TGCAGTGCTAGAGATCAGCGGACTGTCACCGGGGAGCTGTTTTTT.

The chain recombines TRBV27 with TRBJ1-2; 10 bases map to TRBD1. This CDR3 spans 13 amino acids. Germline CDR1 is MNHEY and CDR2 is SMNVEV (reference sequence). V lost 7 bases, J lost 4 bases, and 3 bases stayed unmatched. The CDR3 sequence is CASMRTGGYGYTF. CDR3 DNA: TGTGCCAGCATGCGGACAGGGGGCTATGGCTACACCTTC.

In this sample, this clonotype turned up many times. The chain combines TRBV12-3 or TRBV12-4 with TRBJ2-5; D not certain. Trimming removed 9 bases at V and 2 bases at J, with 13 bases between. This CDR3 spans 13 amino acids. As DNA, the CDR3 is TGTGCCAGTGGTAGGCGGCTACAAGAGACCCAGTACTTC. Its translation is CASGRRLQETQYF.

Ten or more counts support this clonotype. J is TRBJ1-1 and V is TRBV28; TRBD1 agrees at 12 bases. The CDR3 length is 17 residues. V lost 4 bases to trimming and J lost 1 base; unmatched junction nucleotides: 7. Germline-derived CDR1 and CDR2 are MDHEN and SYDVKM. Here the CDR3 DNA reads TGTGCCAGCAGTTCGCCCGGGACAGGGGGCGGGAACACTGAAGCTTTCTTT. Its translation: CASSSPGTGGGNTEAFF.

This clonotype was detected only a few times. The chain recombines TRBV25-1 with TRBJ2-7; 7 nucleotides align to TRBD2. Trimming removed 2 bases from V and 5 bases from J; junction bases left unmatched: 6. This CDR3 spans 14 amino acids. Germline V gene lookup returns CDR1 MGHDK and CDR2 SYGVNS. The DNA of the CDR3 is TGTGCCAGCAGTGAAGGGGGAGGGGTGGACGAGCAGTACTTC. It translates to CASSEGGGVDEQYF.

The table lists this clonotype with many counts. The chain employs TRBV27 and TRBJ2-1; 11 bases fit TRBD2. The CDR3 length is 16 residues. Per the germline V gene, CDR1 is MNHEY and CDR2 is SMNVEV (reference sequence). V gave up 6 bases and J gave up 4 bases; unmatched junction bases: 8. The CDR3 spells CASSSIRTSGYNEQFF. The CDR3, as DNA: TGTGCCAGCAGCTCCATCCGGACTAGCGGGTACAATGAGCAGTTCTTC.

This clonotype has just a few counts. This chain connects TRBV19 to TRBJ1-6; perhaps TRBD1 as D (5 bases). The V gene's germline CDR1 is LNHDA and CDR2 SQIVND (reference sequence). Trimming took off 6 bases at V and 8 bases at J, with 17 bases between the two ends. The CDR3 totals 15 residues. CDR3 loop: CASRTGDGTYSPLHF. In nucleotides, the CDR3 is TGTGCCAGTAGGACCGGGGACGGAACCTATTCACCCCTCCACTTT.

Ten or more counts support this clonotype. V and J are TRBV27 and TRBJ2-3; tentatively, D is TRBD1 (5 bases). Germline V gene lookup returns CDR1 MNHEY and CDR2 SMNVEV (reference sequence). This CDR3 comprises 15 residues. The V end lost 7 bases, the J end lost 3 bases, and 17 bases lay between the germline ends. DNA for the CDR3: TGTGCCAGCACCCCCAGGGCAGGGCAAACAGATACGCAGTATTTT. Residues: CASTPRAGQTDTQYF.

This clonotype has ten or more counts. The rearrangement uses TRBV6-1 and TRBJ1-2; weak D call: TRBD1 (6 bases). This CDR3 is built from 14 residues. V dropped 4 bases and J dropped 2 bases, with 11 bases sitting between them. The germline V gene has CDR1 MNHNS and CDR2 SASEGT. The CDR3 nucleotides read TGTGCCAGCAGTGGCCCTACAGGGAACTATGGCTACACCTTC. It translates to CASSGPTGNYGYTF.

The V call is TRBV6-2 or TRBV6-3, the J call TRBJ1-6, with D possibly being TRBD1 (6 bases). Trimming pared 2 bases from V and 4 bases from J, leaving 9 bases between. The CDR3 is 15 amino acids. Per germline, CDR1 MNHEY and CDR2 SVGEGT. The CDR3 spells CASSYATGYNSPLHF. Here the CDR3 DNA reads TGTGCCAGCAGTTACGCGACAGGATATAATTCACCCCTCCACTTT.

A remark on this clonotype: This sequence may be a read error, since a much larger clone differs from it by one base. This chain connects TRBV12-3 or TRBV12-4 to TRBJ2-1; 7 bases agree with TRBD2. V shed 11 bases and J 6 bases; nucleotides not matched to a gene: 7. CDR3 length: 12 amino acids. CDR3 sequence reads: CAGGRAINEQFF. The DNA of the CDR3 is TGTGCCGGAGGGAGGGCCATCAATGAGCAGTTCTTC.

This clonotype was counted ten times or more. The V gene is TRBV27, the J gene TRBJ2-1; TRBD1 aligns across 10 bases. Germline values: CDR1 MNHEY, CDR2 SMNVEV (reference sequence). With 3 bases clipped from V and 7 bases from J, the junction kept 9 bases outside the gene matches. The CDR3 runs to 16 residues. The CDR3 DNA reads TGTGCCAGCAGTTTGTTACTACGGACAGGGGGGAATGAGCAGTTCTTC. Translation: CASSLLLRTGGNEQFF.

This chain uses TRBV19 with TRBJ2-1, with 7 bases that match TRBD1. The CDR3 sequence is 15 residues long. The germline gives CDR1 LNHDA, CDR2 SQIVND (reference sequence). V lost 3 bases and J lost 0; bases outside the gene matches: 2. The CDR3 loop is CASSMTGSSYNEQFF. Written as DNA, the CDR3 is TGTGCCAGTAGTATGACAGGGAGCTCCTACAATGAGCAGTTCTTC.

This clonotype was found a few times. The rearrangement uses TRBV5-4 and TRBJ2-7, with 9 bases matching TRBD2. This CDR3 is 15 amino acids long. V was clipped by 0 bases and J by 3 bases; unmatched bases: 4. Per the germline V gene, CDR1 is SGHNT and CDR2 is YYREEE (reference sequence). CDR3 residues: CASSLGSSGIYEQYF. The CDR3 DNA is TGTGCCAGCAGCTTGGGCTCTAGCGGGATCTACGAGCAGTACTTC.

This chain links TRBV10-3 with TRBJ2-1; D not resolved. The V and J ends lost 0 bases and 9 bases respectively, with 6 bases between them. This CDR3 is built from 12 residues. CDR1 and CDR2 from the germline V gene are ENHRY and SYGVKD. In nucleotides, the CDR3 is TGTGCCATCAGTGAGTCTGAGGCTGAGCAGTTCTTC. It translates to CAISESEAEQFF.

This clonotype appeared many times. The V and J genes are TRBV11-2 and TRBJ2-2; no firm D call. The germline V gene has CDR1 SGHAT and CDR2 FQNNGV. The V end lost 5 bases, the J end lost 6 bases, and 7 bases lay between the germline ends. The CDR3 has 12 amino acids. For the CDR3, the DNA is TGTGCCAGCAGCCTTAGACCCGGGGAGCTGTTTTTT. It encodes CASSLRPGELFF.